This T cell receptor beta chain was obtained from a study of T cells in Graves' hyperthyroidism and ophthalmopathy. Many counts were recorded for this clonotype. Germline V CDR1 and CDR2: SEHNR, FQNEAQ (reference sequence). The CDR3 is made up of 15 amino acids. Losses at the gene ends were 4 bases for V and 6 bases for J; bases not matched to a gene: 10. The TCR beta CDR3 regions underwent amplification using RNA transcripts as the source. Primed by the HTBI set, a first-round RT-PCR was run on the TCR CDR3. TCRdb passed the multiplex PCR reads through MiXCR, listing each CDR3 protein once. The table records roughly 380,000 distinct CDR3 sequences, around 13% of them present only once.

The J gene is TRBJ1-1, the V gene TRBV7-9, with 8 bases that match TRBD1. The TCR sequence derives from a woman in her sixties or seventies with Graves' hyperthyroidism. Material: blood. This CDR3 is CASSSPDRAVAEAFF. DNA for the CDR3: TGTGCCAGCAGCTCCCCGGACAGGGCAGTGGCTGAAGCTTTCTTT.